This is a list of T cell receptor beta chains from one sample in a study of T cell responses to AZD1222 COVID-19 vaccine. Clones were read by immunoSEQ multiplex PCR, and TCRdb kept only the in-frame ones, dropping some. The sample has around 130,000 clones; 80% to 90% are singletons. Sequencing was performed on peripheral blood, taken on day 0 of AZD1222 vaccination. The source is an adult in good health. Each CDR3 is given with its conserved first and last residue. D genes are given only for firm matches. Size values are once, few and many counts, or a class for expanded clones, and some rows have none.

-	TRBV5-8	-	TRBJ1-3	CASSFQGNTIYF	TGTGCCAGCAGCTTCCAGGGAAACACCATATATTTT
-	TRBV5-6	-	TRBJ1-2	CASSYSYNNYGYTF	TGTGCCAGCAGCTATTCTTACAACAACTATGGCTACACCTTC
-	TRBV19	-	TRBJ1-1	CASELSGGTEAFF	TGTGCCAGTGAGTTATCCGGCGGCACTGAAGCTTTCTTT
TRBD2	TRBV3-1/TRBV3-2	-	TRBJ2-2	CASSQASGRLGELFF	TGTGCCAGCAGCCAAGCTAGCGGGAGACTCGGGGAGCTGTTTTTT
-	TRBV28	-	TRBJ2-6	CASSSRGAGANVLTF	TGTGCCAGCAGTTCCAGGGGGGCTGGGGCCAACGTCCTGACTTTC
TRBD2	TRBV11-2	-	TRBJ2-1	CASSLGTSGPYNQFF	TGTGCCAGCAGCTTAGGGACTAGCGGGCCCTACAACCAGTTCTTC
-	TRBV4-2	-	TRBJ2-2	CASWSSGELFF	TGTGCCAGTTGGAGTTCTGGGGAGCTGTTTTTT
-	TRBV11-3	-	TRBJ1-3	CASSFNSGNTIYF	TGTGCCAGCAGCTTCAACTCTGGAAACACCATATATTTT
TRBD1	TRBV28	-	TRBJ1-6	CASSLLDRVLSPLHF	TGTGCCAGCAGTTTACTGGACAGGGTTCTATCACCCCTCCACTTT
-	TRBV4-3	-	TRBJ2-7	CASSQGWGAYEQYF	TGCGCCAGCAGCCAAGGATGGGGAGCCTACGAGCAGTACTTC
-	TRBV27	-	TRBJ1-6	CASSFLRGSPLHF	TGTGCCAGCAGTTTTCTTAGGGGCTCACCCCTCCACTTT
TRBD1	TRBV28	-	TRBJ1-2	CASISNGGTGGRFGYTF	TGTGCCAGCATTTCTAATGGCGGGACAGGGGGCAGATTTGGCTACACCTTC
-	TRBV14	few	TRBJ1-1	CASSSARGQNTEAFF	TGTGCCAGCAGCTCTGCGCGGGGGCAGAACACTGAAGCTTTCTTT
-	TRBV15	-	TRBJ2-5	CATSRVGAGGLGETQYF	TGTGCCACCAGCAGAGTAGGGGCAGGGGGGCTCGGGGAGACCCAGTACTTC
TRBD2	TRBV4-2	-	TRBJ2-1	CASSQDWGTSGRLSYNEQFF	TGTGCCAGCAGCCAAGATTGGGGGACTAGCGGGAGGCTTTCCTACAATGAGCAGTTCTTC
-	TRBV15	few	TRBJ2-5	CATSRELLSTQYF	TGTGCCACCAGCAGAGAGCTCCTGAGTACCCAGTACTTC
-	TRBV9	-	TRBJ1-2	CASSVAGRNYGYTF	TGTGCCAGCAGCGTAGCAGGGCGGAACTATGGCTACACCTTC
-	TRBV30	-	TRBJ2-3	CASLAQVGGTQYF	TGTGCGTCTCTCGCCCAGGTGGGGGGTACGCAGTATTTT
-	TRBV7-9	-	TRBJ1-3	CASSADSGNTIYF	TGTGCCAGCAGCGCAGACTCTGGAAACACCATATATTTT
-	TRBV7-3	once	TRBJ2-2	CASSLYGIQAYTGELFF	TGTGCCAGCAGCTTATATGGGATCCAGGCTTACACCGGGGAGCTGTTTTTT
-	TRBV29-1	-	TRBJ2-6	CSVADRRSGANVLTF	TGCAGCGTTGCCGACAGGCGCTCTGGGGCCAACGTCCTGACTTTC
-	TRBV9	-	TRBJ2-6	CASSVAGPFSGANVLTF	TGTGCCAGCAGCGTAGCAGGACCCTTCTCTGGGGCCAACGTCCTGACTTTC
-	TRBV3-1/TRBV3-2	few	TRBJ2-7	CASSLRGRTYEQYF	TGTGCCAGCAGCCTGAGGGGAAGGACCTACGAGCAGTACTTC
TRBD1	TRBV28	-	TRBJ1-6	CASSFSPGGLSYNSPLHF	TGTGCCAGCAGTTTCAGCCCAGGGGGTCTTTCCTATAATTCACCCCTCCACTTT
-	TRBV2	few	TRBJ1-1	CASSGFRGGRTEAFF	TGTGCCAGCAGCGGTTTTCGGGGAGGTCGGACTGAAGCTTTCTTT
-	TRBV9	-	TRBJ1-2	CASSVGREGWGYTF	TGTGCCAGCAGCGTAGGACGGGAGGGGTGGGGCTACACCTTC
TRBD1	TRBV7-8	once	TRBJ2-5	CASSPSVGQGGETQYF	TGTGCCAGCAGCCCTAGTGTGGGACAGGGAGGAGAGACCCAGTACTTC
-	TRBV5-1	-	TRBJ2-5	CASSRTGREETQYF	TGCGCCAGCAGCCGCACCGGGAGAGAAGAGACCCAGTACTTC
TRBD1	TRBV5-4	-	TRBJ2-3	CASSLGGTGSTDTQYF	TGTGCCAGCAGCTTGGGGGGGACAGGGAGCACAGATACGCAGTATTTT
TRBD2	TRBV28	once	TRBJ2-7	CASMERDGRYEQYF	TGTGCCAGCATGGAGCGGGACGGGAGATACGAGCAGTACTTC
TRBD1	TRBV9	-	TRBJ1-2	CASSVGDRARYTF	TGTGCCAGCAGCGTAGGGGACAGGGCGCGCTACACCTTC
TRBD1	TRBV28	-	TRBJ2-7	CASSFYTGVEQYF	TGTGCCAGCAGTTTTTACACAGGGGTCGAGCAGTACTTC